Following are 10 T cell receptor beta chains from one sample sequenced in a study of control samples from healthy donors and cancer patients. This table comes from immunoSEQ multiplex PCR, and its TCRdb copy is limited to in-frame clones, with some not included. The table has tens of thousands of clones, 70% seen once; the top ten hold approximately 17%. Material: formalin-fixed, paraffin-embedded tissue. The receptor source for this set is a male donor with melanoma.

This clone turned up a few times. The rearrangement links TRBV4-2 to TRBJ1-5; D is uncertain. V was trimmed by 0 bases and J by 3 bases, leaving 9 bases between them. CDR1 is LGHNA and CDR2 is YNFKEQ in the germline V gene. There are 15 residues in the CDR3. As DNA, the CDR3 is TGTGCCAGCAGCCAAGATTGGGCGAACAATCAGCCCCAGCATTTT. Protein sequence: CASSQDWANNQPQHF.

The chain carries TRBV10-3 and TRBJ2-1, with 14 bases identical to TRBD2. Trimming removed 3 bases from V and 7 bases from J; junction bases left unmatched: 8. The germline V gene encodes CDR1 ENHRY and CDR2 SYGVKD. This CDR3 is 17 amino acids long. CDR3 region: CAISDAGLAGGWNEQFF. CDR3 bases: TGTGCCATCAGTGATGCTGGACTAGCGGGAGGTTGGAATGAGCAGTTCTTC.

This clone was found a few times. This chain links TRBV9 with TRBJ2-7; D gene unclear. The CDR3 has 12 residues. Trimming stripped 4 bases from V and 7 bases from J, with 12 bases between. The germline V gene encodes CDR1 SGDLS and CDR2 YYNGEE. CDR3 nucleotide sequence: TGTGCCAGCAGCCAAACCGGAGCAGAGCAGTACTTC. It translates to CASSQTGAEQYF.

This clone has more than one count but fewer than ten. The chain employs TRBV28 and TRBJ1-2, with TRBD1 matching over 7 bases. Germline V gene sequence: CDR1 MDHEN, CDR2 SYDVKM. V gave up 7 bases and J gave up 8 bases; unmatched junction bases: 7. This CDR3 has 12 residues. The CDR3 loop reads CASTGGQGGYTF. For the CDR3, the DNA is TGTGCCAGCACAGGGGGGCAGGGGGGCTACACCTTC.

This clone was counted a few times. The chain links TRBV9 to TRBJ2-1; D may match TRBD1 or TRBD2 (5 bases each). Germline CDR1 is SGDLS and CDR2 is YYNGEE. Trimming removed 0 bases from V and 8 bases from J, with 12 bases in between. The length of the CDR3 is 14 residues. The CDR3 region is CASSVAPGRDEQFF. The CDR3 DNA reads TGTGCCAGCAGCGTAGCCCCGGGGCGGGATGAGCAGTTCTTC.

V is TRBV30 and J is TRBJ1-3; 9 bases agree with TRBD1. From germline, CDR1 is GTSNPN and CDR2 SVGIG (reference sequence). The V segment lost 5 bases and the J segment 0 bases; nucleotides outside the gene matches: 17. The CDR3 is 19 residues long. The CDR3 nucleotides are TGTGCCTGGCTAACCGGACAGGGGAATTCGTGGTACTCTGGAAACACCATATATTTT. Its translation is CAWLTGQGNSWYSGNTIYF. The full variable domain, completed using reference TRBV30 and TRBJ1-3, is SQTIHQWPATLVQPVGSPLSLECTVEGTSNPNLYWYRQAAGRGLQLLFYSVGIGQISSEVPQNLSASRPQDRQFILSSKKLLLSDSGFYLCAWLTGQGNSWYSGNTIYFGEGSWLTVV.

This clone was seen a handful of times. The rearrangement joins TRBV6-2 or TRBV6-3 to TRBJ2-1; 9 bases align to TRBD2. This CDR3 is 16 amino acids long. Germline V gene data show CDR1 as MNHEY and CDR2 as SVGEGT. Unmatched junction bases numbered 4, after V lost 3 bases and J lost 1 base. The CDR3 DNA follows: TGTGCCAGCAGTTATACAGCGGGGGGATCCTACAATGAGCAGTTCTTC. Its translation is CASSYTAGGSYNEQFF.

A remark on this clone: A much more abundant neighbour one base away suggests this may be a read error. The chain uses TRBV2 and TRBJ2-7, with D perhaps matching TRBD2 (5 bases). The CDR3 length is 15 residues. Trimming removed 5 bases from V and 2 bases from J, with 16 bases in between. Looked up from germline, CDR1 is SNHLY and CDR2 is FYNNEI. The CDR3 DNA is TGTGCCAGCAGTAAAGGGAACGGGATGACCTACGAGCAGTACTTC. Translated: CASSKGNGMTYEQYF.

The CDR3: CASWGSTYGYTF. The CDR3 DNA reads as TGTGCCAGCTGGGGGAGTACCTATGGCTACACCTTC. The V gene is TRBV3-1 (or the pseudogene TRBV3-2), the J gene TRBJ1-2, with D tentatively TRBD1 (5 bases). There are 12 residues in the CDR3. CDR1 and CDR2 (germline): LGHDT, YNNKEL (reference sequence). V lost 8 bases to trimming and J lost 4 bases, with 11 bases between them.

This clone was counted between two and nine times. The rearrangement links TRBV10-3 to TRBJ1-2, with 9 bases lining up with TRBD1. V gave up 7 bases and J gave up 4 bases; unmatched junction bases: 4. Per the germline V gene, CDR1 is ENHRY and CDR2 is SYGVKD. The CDR3 contains 13 residues. CDR3 sequence reads: CAITQTGGYGYTF. The DNA for the CDR3 is TGTGCCATCACCCAGACAGGGGGCTATGGCTACACCTTC.